This T cell receptor beta chain appears in the sequencing data of a study of shared clonotypes between healthy human individuals (dated by TCRdb to 2020 to 2021). For context, the study as a whole: Three men and two women, aged 18 to 49 years, made up the cohort. Leukapheresis yielded between about 0.8 and 9.5 billion PBMCs per donor. For each donor, CD4 naive and CD4 memory were each given three plates, CD8 naive was given two plates, and CD8 memory was given one plate. Different laboratories and diverse techniques were used to prepare libraries and sequence TCR repertoires, to increase sequencing depth and limit assay-specific biases. To estimate repertoire size and how much clonotype sharing occurs between individuals, the study deeply sequenced the blood TCR repertoires of several healthy adults. Broader findings and caveats from the paper: Naive subsets generally had larger estimated clonotype richness than memory subsets did. The small number of donors limited the genetic and exposure-history diversity represented. Sampling was restricted to blood, and TCR repertoires in tissue are likely to differ from TCR repertoires in blood. Incomplete sequencing was indicated by rarefaction of sorted-subset datasets, despite the large sequencing depth. Clonotypes shared by all four sorted-subset donors showed higher generation probabilities than non-shared clonotypes. Pairwise subsampling indicated that sequencing depth was expected to affect the degree of clonotype sharing among donors. Sharing across several donors was observed for 4.5% to 6.5% of naive CD4, less than 4% of naive CD8, about 2.3% of memory CD4, and roughly 0.4% of memory CD8 clonotypes.

The donors were healthy, HIV-negative adults with no recently reported acute infections or vaccinations. Every donor was a Caucasian adult living in Nashville, Tennessee, USA. CD4+ T cells were enriched through magnetic negative selection, after which naive cells were positively selected on CD45RA and the remaining negative fraction served as the memory subset. Blood was obtained by leukapheresis, after which PBMCs were separated by Ficoll-Histopaque density gradient centrifugation and cryopreserved in liquid nitrogen vapor phase. Analytical flow cytometry was used to check the purity and quantity of each magnetically sorted T cell population. From each sorted fraction, genomic DNA was isolated and quantified by UV absorbance on a Nanodrop 2000c. CDR1 is given as SGHRS and CDR2 as YFSETQ, both from the germline V gene. There are 12 amino acids in the CDR3, from cysteine to phenylalanine inclusive. The DNA shown is the 36-base CDR3, in frame from base 1. Cut back by 0 bases and 6 bases, the V and J ends lie 5 bases apart.

A note on this clone: Its antigen is currently not known. Base qualities were left out, and no much larger clone turns up one base away. This specimen includes other DNA sequences encoding the same CDR3.

Using the deep immunoSEQ assay, TCR CDR3 regions were amplified from genomic DNA by multiplex PCR. Genomic DNA extracted from each cell subset was distributed evenly over all wells of several immunoSEQ 96-well plates, and each plate served as one replicate. For sorted subsets, each replicate PCR was loaded with 150 to 250 ng genomic DNA, equivalent to about 30,000 T cell genomes. The purified libraries were quantified using a Qubit 3.0 fluorometer, sized with a Bioanalyzer 2100, and then quantified again using the KAPA Library Quantification kit. Each immunoSEQ 96-well plate was sequenced on its own single-read 150-cycle Illumina NextSeq 550 flow cell. Concerning the study's data processing: Because only junctional sequences without quality scores were contained in the immunoSEQ output, filtering matching that applied to full-length reads could not be performed. To assign V/J genes and CDR3, sequences were annotated using PyIR, a Python wrapper for IgBLAST v1.9, with IMGT germline references. Reads were filtered out if the reads had weak V/J assignments (E-value above 1e-6), no CDR3, stop codons, out-of-frame junctions, or ambiguous translated residues. V3J clonotypes were defined as sequences sharing an identical inferred V gene, J gene, and CDR3 amino acid sequence. Percentage overlap between repertoires was computed as shared unique clonotypes divided by the size of the smaller repertoire. Richness of each repertoire was evaluated using RTK rarefaction, the Chao1 estimator, and Recon v2.1 estimates of unobserved clonotypes. For all TCRbeta clonotypes obtained by the gDNA method from four donors, generation probabilities were computed with OLGA. TCRdb carries this immuneACCESS record with in-frame sequences only. Its versions omit some clonotypes, under half of them owing to an unresolved V gene in the studies checked, with the rest unexplained. V, J and clone size derive from that table, while D and trimming were established from the DNA sequence. The sample includes over 850,000 clones, with approximately 80% observed a single time. The ten most abundant clones make up roughly 0.55% of the sample.

Sequencing was performed on memory CD4+ T cells from PBMCs. The meaning of the sample's cell subset or site label: CD45RA-negative fraction. The chain is assembled from TRBV5-1 and TRBJ2-3; no confident D gene assignment can be made. The clonotype was recovered from a man aged 18 to 30 in good health. Some clones in this sample may be carry-over from other donors' samples. The bases are TGCGCCAGCAGCTTGGATCGTGATACGCAGTATTTT. Translated, it gives CASSLDRDTQYF.